These 32 T cell receptor beta chains were sequenced from one sample in a study of control samples from healthy donors and cancer patients. The table came from immunoSEQ multiplex PCR; TCRdb's copy has only in-frame clones and leaves some out. The sample has approximately 58,000 clones, about nine tenths seen once. Input material: PBMCs. These receptors all come from a man in his 60s with head and neck cancer.

The rearrangement uses TRBV9 and TRBJ2-2, with 8 bases identical to TRBD2. Germline trimming cut 6 bases from V and 7 bases from J; bases unmatched to any gene: 5. There are 13 residues in the CDR3. The germline V gene encodes CDR1 SGDLS and CDR2 YYNGEE. The chain's CDR3 is CASMRTSFGELFF. Here the CDR3 DNA reads TGTGCCAGCATGAGGACTAGCTTCGGGGAGCTGTTTTTT.

V gene TRBV7-3 combines with J gene TRBJ1-5; tentatively, D is TRBD1 (6 bases). This CDR3 is 18 amino acids long. V was trimmed by 3 bases and J by 7 bases, leaving 25 bases between them. Germline values: CDR1 SGHTA, CDR2 FQGTGA. CDR3 in amino acids: CASSLGNRGEKARQPQHF. CDR3 DNA: TGTGCCAGCAGCTTGGGTAATAGGGGGGAAAAGGCACGGCAGCCCCAGCATTTT.

V and J are TRBV28 and TRBJ1-6; no clear D gene. Trimming took 3 bases from V and 16 from J, leaving 10 bases between them. The CDR3 extends over 11 amino acids. Germline loops: CDR1 MDHEN, CDR2 SYDVKM. The CDR3 DNA follows: TGTGCCAGCAGTTTTTCGAGAGAACTCCACTTT. Amino acids: CASSFSRELHF.

The chain uses TRBV7-2 and TRBJ2-5; the match to TRBD2 covers 8 bases. Trimming cost V 2 bases and J 5 bases; bases outside gene matches: 13. This CDR3 has 17 residues. Germline-derived CDR1 and CDR2 are SGHTA and FQGNSA. CDR3 nucleotide sequence: TGTGCCAGCAGCTTACTAGCGCCCAGCGGGAGTGGGGAGACCCAGTACTTC. Its translation is CASSLLAPSGSGETQYF.

The J gene is TRBJ1-1, the V gene TRBV7-3; 8 bases align to TRBD1. The CDR3 has 14 residues. V was clipped by 2 bases and J by 5 bases; unmatched bases: 4. The germline CDR1 and CDR2 sequences are SGHTA and FQGTGA. The CDR3 coding sequence is TGTGCCAGCAGCTTACAGGGGGCGTCGACTGAAGCTTTCTTT. Amino acid sequence: CASSLQGASTEAFF.

This sequence joins TRBV10-3 and TRBJ2-3; either TRBD1 or TRBD2 may fit D (5 bases each). The CDR3 has 23 residues. V was shortened by 0 bases and J by 2 bases, with 33 bases between the two germline ends. CDR1 and CDR2 (germline): ENHRY, SYGVKD. For the CDR3, the DNA is TGTGCCATCAGTGAGTCGAAAGGGTTTCAGGCGGCAGGGAGTTATTCATACACAGATACGCAGTATTTT. This translates into CAISESKGFQAAGSYSYTDTQYF.

This chain joins TRBV7-9 and TRBJ1-2, with 7 bases lining up with TRBD1. Germline trimming cut 5 bases from V and 7 bases from J; bases unmatched to any gene: 7. Germline CDR1 is SEHNR and CDR2 is FQNEAQ (reference sequence). The CDR3 loop spans 13 amino acids. The CDR3 reads CASSIRQGSGYTF. The CDR3 DNA is TGTGCCAGCAGCATCCGACAGGGATCTGGCTACACCTTC.

This rearrangement joins TRBV6-2 or TRBV6-3 to TRBJ2-2; 8 bases match TRBD2. From germline, CDR1 is MNHEY and CDR2 SVGEGT. The CDR3 extends over 16 amino acids. With 2 bases clipped from V and 5 bases from J, the junction kept 7 bases outside the gene matches. The CDR3 nucleotides read TGTGCCAGCAGTTACCAAGGACTAGCCCGAACCGGGGAGCTGTTTTTT. Amino acids: CASSYQGLARTGELFF.

The rearrangement uses TRBV5-1 and TRBJ2-7; 7 nucleotides line up with TRBD1. V was clipped by 0 bases and J by 3 bases; unmatched bases: 6. This CDR3 contains 15 residues. From germline, CDR1 is SGHRS and CDR2 YFSETQ. The CDR3 sequence is CASSLVGTANYEQYF. The CDR3 DNA reads as TGCGCCAGCAGCTTGGTAGGGACAGCCAACTACGAGCAGTACTTC.

Here the CDR3 reads CAGEAGVVETQYF. CDR3 nucleotide sequence: TGTGCCGGTGAAGCGGGGGTGGTTGAGACCCAGTACTTC. V is TRBV30 and J is TRBJ2-5; 8 bases are a match to TRBD2. This CDR3 is built from 13 residues. Germline V gene sequence: CDR1 GTSNPN, CDR2 SVGIG (reference sequence). V trimming: 8 bases; J trimming: 5 bases; junction bases outside the gene matches: 10.

The V and J genes are TRBV19 and TRBJ2-2; no reliable D call. Looked up from germline, CDR1 is LNHDA and CDR2 is SQIVND (reference sequence). The CDR3 is 14 amino acids. Trimming shortened V by 7 bases and J by 9 bases, and 18 bases separated the two germline ends. The CDR3 spells CASTVGRASRELFF. CDR3 nucleotide sequence: TGTGCCAGTACTGTGGGTAGGGCTTCCCGGGAGCTGTTTTTT.

The chain joins TRBV7-9 to TRBJ1-6; D unclear. Germline CDR1 reads SEHNR; CDR2 reads FQNEAQ (reference sequence). This CDR3 contains 13 residues. V gave up 0 bases and J gave up 7 bases, with 4 bases separating them. The DNA for the CDR3 is TGTGCCAGCAGCTTAGCGGTGAATTCACCCCTCCACTTT. Translation gives CASSLAVNSPLHF.

As DNA, the CDR3 is TGTGCCAGCAGCTTACTTGATCTCCGGGACAGGGGTGCTCAGCCCCAGCATTTT. Translation gives CASSLLDLRDRGAQPQHF. The chain joins TRBV11-3 to TRBJ1-5; 10 nucleotides agree with TRBD1. The V gene's germline CDR1 is SGHNT and CDR2 YENEEA. The CDR3 loop spans 18 amino acids. The trim removed 2 bases at V and 6 bases at J, leaving 13 bases unmatched.

The chain combines TRBV6-1 with TRBJ1-5; the D is unclear. The V end lost 3 bases, the J end lost 6 bases, and 6 bases lay between the germline ends. The V gene's germline CDR1 is MNHNS and CDR2 SASEGT. The length of the CDR3 is 12 residues. Here the CDR3 reads CASSDTSQPQHF. In DNA form, the CDR3 reads TGTGCCAGCAGTGATACGTCTCAGCCCCAGCATTTT.

The J gene is TRBJ1-4, the V gene TRBV3-1 (or the pseudogene TRBV3-2); 7 bases fit TRBD1. The trim removed 4 bases at V and 8 bases at J, leaving 4 bases unmatched. Germline lookup yields CDR1 LGHDT and CDR2 YNNKEL (reference sequence). The CDR3 runs 13 residues. In DNA, the CDR3 is TGTGCCAGCAGCCTGCAGGGGGGCGAAAAACTGTTTTTT. This translates into CASSLQGGEKLFF.

This clone was recorded only once. The rearrangement links TRBV7-8 to TRBJ2-2; 8 positions agree with TRBD2. Trimming cost V 1 base and J 6 bases; bases outside gene matches: 4. The CDR3 is made up of 15 amino acids. CDR1 is SGHVS, CDR2 FQNEAQ, per germline. This CDR3 reads CASSLGTSLSGELFF. Here the CDR3 DNA reads TGTGCCAGCAGCTTAGGGACTAGCCTCTCCGGGGAGCTGTTTTTT.

This clone was picked up one time. J is TRBJ1-1 and V is TRBV6-5; possibly TRBD1 for D (6 bases). V shed 7 bases and J shed 1 base, with 16 bases lying between them. The CDR3 extends over 15 amino acids. The V gene's germline CDR1 is MNHEY and CDR2 SVGAGI. This CDR3 reads CASTQGGTRNTEAFF. For the CDR3, the DNA is TGTGCCAGCACCCAAGGGGGGACGAGGAACACTGAAGCTTTCTTT.

The J gene is TRBJ2-2, the V gene TRBV10-3, with D possibly being TRBD1 or TRBD2 (6 bases each). Germline lookup yields CDR1 ENHRY and CDR2 SYGVKD. Trimming shortened V by 0 bases and J by 6 bases, and 26 bases separated the two germline ends. The CDR3 is 20 amino acids. The CDR3 is CAISESPVSGAGILAGELFF. The CDR3 DNA follows: TGTGCCATCAGTGAGTCACCAGTGTCGGGGGCTGGTATCTTGGCCGGGGAGCTGTTTTTT.

V is TRBV19 and J is TRBJ2-7; D could derive from TRBD1 or TRBD2 (5 bases each). This CDR3 contains 17 residues. The germline gives CDR1 LNHDA, CDR2 SQIVND (reference sequence). V lost 4 bases and J 3 bases, leaving 22 bases between the germline ends. Here the CDR3 DNA reads TGTGCCAGTAGTAGAAGTCATGGGGGAAGTTCGCTCTACGAGCAGTACTTC. This codes for CASSRSHGGSSLYEQYF.

Note on this clone: The identical CDR3 is also encoded by other nucleotide sequences in the sample. The chain carries TRBV5-1 and TRBJ1-1; unclear D gene. The CDR3 spans 14 residues. CDR1 SGHRS and CDR2 YFSETQ come from the germline V gene. Trimming left V 4 bases short and J 1 base short, with 11 bases between. In DNA, the CDR3 is TGCGCCAGCAGCCCGGATCCCCAGAACACTGAAGCTTTCTTT. Its translation: CASSPDPQNTEAFF. Looking up the rest from reference TRBV5-1 and TRBJ1-1 gives the full variable domain: KAGVTQTPRYLIKTRGQQVTLSCSPISGHRSVSWYQQTPGQGLQFLFEYFSETQRNKGNFPGRFSGRQFSNSRSEMNVSTLELGDSALYLCASSPDPQNTEAFFGQGTRLTVV.

The V call is TRBV29-1, the J call TRBJ1-5; maybe TRBD1 (6 bases). CDR1 SQVTM and CDR2 ANQGSEA come from the germline V gene. V lost 5 bases, J lost 3 bases, and 11 bases lay in between. There are 13 residues in the CDR3. CDR3 sequence reads: CSVRDNYNQPQHF. CDR3 nucleotide sequence: TGCAGCGTTCGGGACAACTACAATCAGCCCCAGCATTTT.

The rearrangement uses TRBV6-1 and TRBJ2-5; perhaps TRBD1 as D (6 bases). Trimming stripped 3 bases from V and 2 bases from J, with 13 bases between. This CDR3 spans 15 amino acids. CDR1 MNHNS and CDR2 SASEGT come from the germline V gene. In DNA, the CDR3 is TGTGCCAGCAGTGACAGGCTGGACAGTCAAGAGACCCAGTACTTC. The encoded protein is CASSDRLDSQETQYF.

The CDR3 nucleotides are TGTGCCAGCAGCCCCCGGACTAGCGGGACCTACGAGCAGTACTTC. This sequence encodes CASSPRTSGTYEQYF. The chain recombines TRBV7-2 with TRBJ2-7; TRBD2 matches 12 bases. The CDR3 runs to 15 residues. V lost 5 bases to trimming and J lost 2 bases; unmatched junction nucleotides: 4. CDR1 and CDR2 (germline): SGHTA, FQGNSA.

This chain connects TRBV6-6 to TRBJ1-1; D may be TRBD1 (6 bases). This CDR3 is built from 13 residues. The V end lost 7 bases, the J end lost 4 bases, and 13 bases lay between the germline ends. Germline V gene lookup returns CDR1 MNHNY and CDR2 SVGAGI (reference sequence). As DNA, the CDR3 is TGTGCCAGCAAGACTTTGGGGGCCACTGAAGCTTTCTTT. Encoded protein: CASKTLGATEAFF.

The chain carries TRBV28 and TRBJ2-3; 9 positions match TRBD2. Germline CDR1 is MDHEN and CDR2 is SYDVKM. The CDR3 is 15 amino acids. The J segment lost 4 bases and the V segment lost 3 bases, leaving 5 bases of the junction unmatched. CDR3 DNA: TGTGCCAGCAGTTTTAGCGGGGGCCGGGCAGATACGCAGTATTTT. This codes for CASSFSGGRADTQYF.

The chain links TRBV10-3 to TRBJ2-1, with D perhaps TRBD2 (7 bases). Trimming removed 6 bases from V and 5 bases from J, with 23 bases in between. The length of the CDR3 is 17 residues. CDR1 and CDR2 from the germline V gene are ENHRY and SYGVKD. The CDR3 sequence is CAIRPAGVGAPNNEQFF. CDR3 sequence (DNA): TGTGCCATCAGGCCCGCGGGGGTGGGGGCCCCCAACAATGAGCAGTTCTTC.

The gene calls are TRBV29-1 and TRBJ2-1, with TRBD1 matching 7 bases. The CDR3 covers 15 residues. Germline V gene sequence: CDR1 SQVTM, CDR2 ANQGSEA. Trimming removed 0 bases from V and 3 bases from J; junction bases left unmatched: 5. The CDR3 region is CSVEDHYRGYNEQFF. The CDR3 DNA reads as TGCAGCGTTGAAGACCACTACAGGGGCTACAATGAGCAGTTCTTC.

The chain uses TRBV10-3 and TRBJ2-1; TRBD2 agrees at 14 bases. Per germline, CDR1 ENHRY and CDR2 SYGVKD. This CDR3 contains 16 residues. Trimming at V came to 5 bases and at J to 6 bases, leaving 6 bases not matched to a gene. In DNA form, the CDR3 reads TGTGCCATCAGTCCCGGGACTAGCGGGAGAGGCAATGAGCAGTTCTTC. Translating gives CAISPGTSGRGNEQFF.

This chain links TRBV9 with TRBJ2-6, with D possibly matching TRBD2 (6 bases). Germline V gene data show CDR1 as SGDLS and CDR2 as YYNGEE. The germline V and J ends were trimmed by 4 bases and 2 bases, with 7 bases remaining between them. There are 14 residues in the CDR3. DNA of the CDR3: TGTGCCAGCAGCCGGGGGACTGGGGCCAACGTCCTGACTTTC. It is translated as CASSRGTGANVLTF.

The chain links TRBV27 to TRBJ2-1; 11 bases are shared with TRBD2. Germline V gene data show CDR1 as MNHEY and CDR2 as SMNVEV (reference sequence). V lost 4 bases, J lost 0 bases, and 11 bases stayed unmatched. This CDR3 has 19 amino acids. CDR3 bases: TGTGCCAGCAGTTACAAGGGACTAGCGGTAACTAACTCCTACAATGAGCAGTTCTTC. It codes for CASSYKGLAVTNSYNEQFF.

J is TRBJ1-3 and V is TRBV6-5, with D possibly being TRBD1 (6 bases). The CDR3 is made up of 16 amino acids. In germline, CDR1 is MNHEY, CDR2 SVGAGI. The germline V and J ends were trimmed by 0 bases and 0 bases, with 9 bases remaining between them. This CDR3 is CASSYSTGISGNTIYF. The CDR3 nucleotides are TGTGCCAGCAGTTACTCGACAGGAATCTCTGGAAACACCATATATTTT.

The chain recombines TRBV2 with TRBJ1-4; the D is unclear. Trimming took off 4 bases at V and 7 bases at J, with 4 bases between the two ends. The CDR3 extends over 11 amino acids. The V gene's germline CDR1 is SNHLY and CDR2 FYNNEI. DNA for the CDR3: TGTGCCAGCAGTGTTGGTGAAAAACTGTTTTTT. This translates into CASSVGEKLFF.